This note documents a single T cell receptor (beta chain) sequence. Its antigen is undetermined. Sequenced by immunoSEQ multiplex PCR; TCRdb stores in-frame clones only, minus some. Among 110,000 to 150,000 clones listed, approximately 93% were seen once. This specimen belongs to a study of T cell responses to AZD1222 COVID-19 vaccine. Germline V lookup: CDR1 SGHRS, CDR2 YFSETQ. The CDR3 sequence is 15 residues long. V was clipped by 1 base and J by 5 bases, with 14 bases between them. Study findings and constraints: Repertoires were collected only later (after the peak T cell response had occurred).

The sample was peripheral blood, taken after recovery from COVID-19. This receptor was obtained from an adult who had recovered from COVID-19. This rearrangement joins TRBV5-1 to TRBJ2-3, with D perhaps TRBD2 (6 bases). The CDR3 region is CASSLTSIAEDTQYF. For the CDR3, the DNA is TGCGCCAGCAGCTTGACCTCTATAGCGGAAGATACGCAGTATTTT.